Below, one T cell receptor (beta chain) is given with its context. Unmatched junction bases numbered 4, after V lost 0 bases and J lost 5 bases. The CDR3 contains 16 residues. From germline, CDR1 is LGHNA and CDR2 YSLEER. What CD8 memory combined were CD45RO+ cells and CCR7-negative CD45RA+ TemRA cells. The repertoire was sequenced with immunoSEQ multiplex PCR; TCRdb's copy has only in-frame clones and lacks some. The sample records some 690,000 clones, about nine tenths being singletons. This specimen comes from a study of shared clonotypes between healthy human individuals. This TCR was recovered from a man aged 18 to 30 in good health. Some clones in this sample may be carry-over from other donors' samples. Sequencing was done on a sample of memory CD8+ T cells from PBMCs. The subset is: CD45RO+ cells pooled with CCR7-negative TemRA cells. The chain carries TRBV4-3 and TRBJ2-3; 11 bases map to TRBD1. As DNA, the CDR3 is TGCGCCAGCAGCCAAGACGGACAGGGGGCTGGAGATACGCAGTATTTT. It is translated as CASSQDGQGAGDTQYF.